What follows are 27 T cell receptor beta chains derived from one specimen sequenced in a study of vaccination effects on CD4 cells after COVID-19. Their antigens are not known. The table came from immunoSEQ multiplex PCR; TCRdb's copy has only in-frame clones and leaves some out. This sample has 71,000 or so clones, with around three quarters found just once. Viral peptide pools were used in the ViraFEST assay to expand antigen-specific CD4+ T cells, and sequencing came afterward. Subsequent to approximately 9 days of culture, CD4+ T cells were isolated. Negative nucleocapsid antibody tests before and after vaccination confirmed no previous SARS-CoV-2 infection. Sample: CD4+ T cells from PBMCs cultured with HCoV-OC43 spike peptides, taken before COVID-19 vaccination. Stated subset: HCoV-OC43 spike overlapping peptide pool stimulation. The receptors derive from a human donor who received a COVID-19 vaccine.

The J gene is TRBJ2-4, the V gene TRBV12-3 or TRBV12-4, with 7 bases that match TRBD1. Trimming removed 6 bases from V and 8 bases from J; junction bases left unmatched: 7. This CDR3 contains 13 residues. In DNA, the CDR3 is TGTGCCAGCAGCCCCGGACAGGTCCACATTCAGTACTTC. Protein product: CASSPGQVHIQYF.

The V gene is TRBV27, the J gene TRBJ1-4, with D possibly being TRBD1 (5 bases). From germline, CDR1 is MNHEY and CDR2 SMNVEV (reference sequence). The CDR3 extends over 17 amino acids. Trimming removed 1 base at V and 0 bases at J, with 12 bases between. This CDR3 reads CASSLLAGRATNEKLFF. CDR3 nucleotides: TGTGCCAGCAGTTTATTGGCAGGGAGGGCAACTAATGAAAAACTGTTTTTT.

This clone was seen once. This sequence joins TRBV21-1 and TRBJ1-2. TRBV21-1 is labeled a pseudogene. The CDR3 is 15 amino acids. The CDR3 here is CASSERAVANYGYTF. The CDR3 DNA follows: TGTGCCAGCAGCGAAAGGGCGGTAGCTAACTATGGCTACACCTTC.

The chain is built from TRBV23-1 and TRBJ1-2; possibly TRBD1 for D (6 bases). TRBV23-1 is recorded as an ORF, its role being uncertain. The CDR3 sequence is 15 residues long. The V end was cut by 0 bases, the J end by 5 bases, with 13 bases between. The CDR3: CASSQSPSRGYGYTF. CDR3 DNA sequence: TGCGCCAGCAGTCAATCGCCGAGCAGGGGTTATGGCTACACCTTC.

The V call is TRBV7-2, the J call TRBJ1-1; no clear D gene. From germline, CDR1 is SGHTA and CDR2 FQGNSA. This CDR3 spans 13 amino acids. V was trimmed by 1 base and J by 4 bases, leaving 7 bases between them. The DNA of the CDR3 is TGTGCCAGCAGCTTAGGGGTAACCACTGAAGCTTTCTTT. Protein: CASSLGVTTEAFF.

A few counts support this clone. The chain uses TRBV2 and TRBJ1-2, with D perhaps TRBD1 (6 bases). The CDR3 loop spans 12 amino acids. Trimming took off 5 bases at V and 5 bases at J, with 9 bases between the two ends. Germline V gene sequence: CDR1 SNHLY, CDR2 FYNNEI. DNA for the CDR3: TGTGCCAGCAGTAACAGGGAATATGGCTACACCTTC. Translation: CASSNREYGYTF.

This chain uses TRBV5-1 with TRBJ2-3, with 7 bases fitting TRBD1. Germline values: CDR1 SGHRS, CDR2 YFSETQ. The CDR3 loop spans 14 amino acids. The junction had 6 bases not matched to a gene; V was cut back by 4 bases and J by 4 bases. The CDR3 coding sequence is TGCGCCAGCAGCACACGACAGGGATCAGATACGCAGTATTTT. This encodes CASSTRQGSDTQYF. Full variable domain (rest looked up from reference TRBV5-1 and TRBJ2-3): KAGVTQTPRYLIKTRGQQVTLSCSPISGHRSVSWYQQTPGQGLQFLFEYFSETQRNKGNFPGRFSGRQFSNSRSEMNVSTLELGDSALYLCASSTRQGSDTQYFGPGTRLTVL.

The chain carries TRBV10-3 and TRBJ2-5, with D unclear. Trimming took 1 base from V and 2 from J, leaving 8 bases between them. CDR3 length: 14 residues. The V gene's germline CDR1 is ENHRY and CDR2 SYGVKD. In DNA, the CDR3 is TGTGCCATCAGTGAGTACGAGAGTCAAGAGACCCAGTACTTC. Translated: CAISEYESQETQYF.

This clone was observed a few times. The CDR3 bases are TGTGCCAGCAGTGAGTCCGAGACCCAGTACTTC. Protein: CASSESETQYF. V is TRBV2 and J is TRBJ2-5; D is undetermined. Looked up from germline, CDR1 is SNHLY and CDR2 is FYNNEI. This CDR3 contains 11 residues. Trimming pared 3 bases from V and 5 bases from J, leaving 4 bases between.

This chain connects TRBV29-1 to TRBJ2-1, with 10 bases fitting TRBD2. Per germline, CDR1 SQVTM and CDR2 ANQGSEA. This CDR3 region has 17 residues. The V segment lost 6 bases and the J segment 7 bases; nucleotides outside the gene matches: 18. In DNA form, the CDR3 reads TGCAGCGTCCCCCCGGGGGCGCGGCTAGCGGGGGTGAATGAGCAGTTCTTC. It encodes CSVPPGARLAGVNEQFF.

The V and J genes are TRBV11-2 and TRBJ1-6, with D tentatively TRBD1 (6 bases). CDR1 is SGHAT, CDR2 FQNNGV, per germline. This CDR3 has 16 amino acids. The germline V and J ends were trimmed by 4 bases and 8 bases, with 18 bases remaining between them. CDR3 nucleotide sequence: TGTGCCAGCAGCTCGGCGGTCGGAGGGGGATATTCACCCCTCCACTTT. Translation: CASSSAVGGGYSPLHF.

CDR3 protein: CASSLAAGRSGANVLTF. CDR3 DNA: TGTGCCAGCAGCTTGGCGGCAGGTCGCTCTGGGGCCAACGTCCTGACTTTC. The V call is TRBV7-3, the J call TRBJ2-6, with unresolved D. This CDR3 is 17 amino acids long. V was clipped by 3 bases and J by 0 bases, with 12 bases between them. Germline V gives CDR1 SGHTA, CDR2 FQGTGA.

This clone was recorded a few times. The identical CDR3 is also encoded by other nucleotide sequences in the sample. The gene calls are TRBV19 and TRBJ1-5, with D perhaps TRBD1 (5 bases). Looked up from germline, CDR1 is LNHDA and CDR2 is SQIVND (reference sequence). The CDR3 loop spans 14 amino acids. Between the trimmed V and J ends, which lost 3 bases and 1 base, there was a span of 7 bases. CDR3 region: CASSIRDSNQPQHF. The CDR3 coding sequence is TGTGCCAGTAGTATCCGGGACAGCAATCAGCCCCAGCATTTT.

The genes are TRBV5-1 and TRBJ2-2, with D possibly TRBD1 on 6 matching bases. The CDR3 covers 14 residues. Germline-derived CDR1 and CDR2 are SGHRS and YFSETQ. Deletions cut 4 bases from V and 6 bases from J, with 13 bases between. The CDR3 sequence: CASSGPEGAGELFF. The CDR3 coding sequence is TGCGCCAGCAGCGGGCCTGAGGGGGCCGGGGAGCTGTTTTTT.

This clone was picked up a small number of times. The chain joins TRBV18 to TRBJ2-2, with a weak D call TRBD1 (5 bases). CDR1 is KGHSH and CDR2 is LQKENI in the germline V gene. The CDR3 covers 13 residues. Trimming removed 2 bases from V and 6 bases from J, with 7 bases in between. This chain's CDR3 is CASSPRGAGELFF. CDR3 nucleotides: TGTGCCAGCTCACCAAGGGGTGCCGGGGAGCTGTTTTTT. The whole variable domain, remainder taken from reference TRBV18 and TRBJ2-2, is NAGVMQNPRHLVRRRGQEARLRCSPMKGHSHVYWYRQLPEEGLKFMVYLQKENIIDESGMPKERFSAEFPKEGPSILRIQQVVRGDSAAYFCASSPRGAGELFFGEGSRLTVL.

The chain links TRBV6-6 to TRBJ2-5, with no clear D. The CDR3 has 14 residues. V lost 8 bases and J lost 2, with 15 bases in between. Per the germline V gene, CDR1 is MNHNY and CDR2 is SVGAGI (reference sequence). The CDR3 protein is CASGRVTPQETQYF. Written as DNA, the CDR3 is TGTGCCAGCGGCAGAGTTACCCCTCAAGAGACCCAGTACTTC.

This rearrangement joins TRBV30 to TRBJ1-1, with D possibly TRBD1 on 6 matching bases. Trimming cost V 4 bases and J 5 bases, with 11 bases left between them. The CDR3 contains 12 residues. Per germline, CDR1 GTSNPN and CDR2 SVGIG (reference sequence). CDR3 in amino acids: CAWTKGGTEAFF. The CDR3 DNA follows: TGTGCCTGGACTAAGGGGGGGACTGAAGCTTTCTTT.

This clone came up once. This chain joins TRBV5-1 and TRBJ2-5; 15 bases agree with TRBD2. The V and J ends lost 5 bases and 7 bases, in that order; junction bases with no gene match: 12. The germline gives CDR1 SGHRS, CDR2 YFSETQ. This CDR3 comprises 17 residues. The CDR3 nucleotides are TGCGCCAGCAGGGGACTAGCGGGGGGCGCCGCCGATTTGACCCAGTACTTC. Residues: CASRGLAGGAADLTQYF.

The V gene is TRBV10-1, the J gene TRBJ2-5; 11 nucleotides line up with TRBD2. Unmatched junction bases numbered 5, after V lost 3 bases and J lost 2 bases. The CDR3 is made up of 16 amino acids. Looked up from germline, CDR1 is WNHNN and CDR2 is SYGVQD (reference sequence). CDR3 in amino acids: CASSDLGTSGQETQYF. CDR3 in DNA: TGCGCCAGCAGTGATTTAGGGACTAGCGGTCAAGAGACCCAGTACTTC.

This clone came up a few times. The V call is TRBV11-2, the J call TRBJ1-6, with D uncertain. Per germline, CDR1 SGHAT and CDR2 FQNNGV. V gave up 6 bases and J gave up 9 bases, with 15 bases separating them. CDR3 length: 14 amino acids. CDR3 residues: CASSRLIVTSPLHF. CDR3 nucleotides: TGTGCCAGCAGTCGACTTATAGTCACTTCACCCCTCCACTTT. Full variable domain (rest looked up from reference TRBV11-2 and TRBJ1-6): EAGVAQSPRYKIIEKRQSVAFWCNPISGHATLYWYQQILGQGPKLLIQFQNNGVVDDSQLPKDRFSAERLKGVDSTLKIQPAKLEDSAVYLCASSRLIVTSPLHFGNGTRLTVT.

This clone was recorded once. The chain couples TRBV29-1 to TRBJ2-5; D perhaps matches TRBD2 (6 bases). The V gene's germline CDR1 is SQVTM and CDR2 ANQGSEA. The CDR3 is made up of 13 amino acids. V was trimmed by 3 bases and J by 5 bases, leaving 13 bases between them. The CDR3: CSVDTGTRETQYF. The CDR3 DNA follows: TGCAGCGTTGATACCGGGACTCGGGAGACCCAGTACTTC.

The rearrangement joins TRBV19 to TRBJ2-2; possible D gene TRBD2, 5 bases. V was shortened by 2 bases and J by 5 bases, with 9 bases between the two germline ends. From germline, CDR1 is LNHDA and CDR2 SQIVND (reference sequence). This CDR3 is built from 14 residues. CDR3 DNA: TGTGCCAGTAGTATACCCGGGGTAACCGGGGAGCTGTTTTTT. Its translation: CASSIPGVTGELFF. Together with reference TRBV19 and TRBJ2-2, the CDR3 gives the full variable domain: DGGITQSPKYLFRKEGQNVTLSCEQNLNHDAMYWYRQDPGQGLRLIYYSQIVNDFQKGDIAEGYSVSREKKESFPLTVTSAQKNPTAFYLCASSIPGVTGELFFGEGSRLTVL.

The rearrangement joins TRBV7-3 to TRBJ2-5, with D possibly matching TRBD1 (6 bases). The CDR3 has 13 amino acids. Germline values: CDR1 SGHTA, CDR2 FQGTGA. V gave up 5 bases and J gave up 5 bases, with 12 bases separating them. The CDR3 nucleotides read TGTGCCAGCAGCGCCCGACAGGCGGAGACCCAGTACTTC. Translation: CASSARQAETQYF.

V and J are TRBV9 and TRBJ2-1; D uncertain. Germline V lookup: CDR1 SGDLS, CDR2 YYNGEE. Trimming stripped 7 bases from V and 7 bases from J, with 12 bases between. This CDR3 is built from 12 residues. The CDR3 DNA reads as TGTGCCAGCGGCAGAGACGCAAATGAGCAGTTCTTC. Its translation: CASGRDANEQFF. Using reference TRBV9 and TRBJ2-1 for the parts outside the CDR3, the full variable domain is DSGVTQTPKHLITATGQRVTLRCSPRSGDLSVYWYQQSLDQGLQFLIQYYNGEERAKGNILERFSAQQFPDLHSELNLSSLELGDSALYFCASGRDANEQFFGPGTRLTVL.

The chain recombines TRBV7-2 with TRBJ2-2; 11 positions agree with TRBD2. Germline lookup yields CDR1 SGHTA and CDR2 FQGNSA. The ends lost 3 bases at V and 6 bases at J; junction bases unmatched: 6. This CDR3 has 16 amino acids. The CDR3 spells CASSFSGGAVPGELFF. The CDR3 bases are TGTGCCAGCAGCTTTAGCGGGGGGGCTGTTCCCGGGGAGCTGTTTTTT.

The rearrangement uses TRBV18 and TRBJ2-5, with D possibly matching TRBD1 (5 bases). V was clipped by 6 bases and J by 5 bases, with 16 bases between them. The CDR3 has 14 amino acids. The germline gives CDR1 KGHSH, CDR2 LQKENI. CDR3 sequence reads: CASSIDSRVETQYF. Written as DNA, the CDR3 is TGTGCCAGCTCCATTGACAGTAGGGTGGAGACCCAGTACTTC.

This chain joins TRBV10-1 and TRBJ2-3; 9 nucleotides match TRBD2. Per the germline V gene, CDR1 is WNHNN and CDR2 is SYGVQD (reference sequence). This CDR3 comprises 14 residues. The V and J ends lost 4 bases and 4 bases, in that order; junction bases with no gene match: 3. The CDR3 here is CASSVGTSSDTQYF. The CDR3 nucleotides read TGCGCCAGCAGTGTAGGGACTAGCTCAGATACGCAGTATTTT.